This T cell receptor beta chain comes out of a study of identical twins. This clonotype came up once. The germline V gene encodes CDR1 SGHVS and CDR2 FNYEAQ. The ends were cut back, 0 bases at V and 9 bases at J, with 9 bases in the middle. The CDR3 consists of 13 residues. MiXCR, run by TCRdb on the 5' RACE reads, gives a single entry per CDR3 protein. The sample lists 540,000 or so distinct CDR3 sequences, more than 20% occurring once. This same sample was also part of a study on yellow fever vaccine responses in identical twins.

The J gene is TRBJ2-1, the V gene TRBV7-6; maybe TRBD2 (6 bases). The clonotype comes from a woman aged 18-30 years in good health. The sample was CD4+ T cells sorted from blood. The CDR3 DNA reads as TGTGCCAGCAGCTTAGCGCGGGACTCTGAGCAGTTCTTC. It codes for CASSLARDSEQFF.